These 9 T cell receptor beta chains were all obtained from the same sample, sequenced in a study of blood T cell repertoires in COVID-19. Generated by immunoSEQ multiplex PCR, the TCRdb table keeps only in-frame clones and is missing some. This sample has roughly 150,000 clones, with 65% to 85% found just once. The sample was peripheral blood. These receptors were taken from a woman in her forties or fifties with acute or convalescent COVID-19.

The chain carries TRBV7-9 and TRBJ1-6; 10 bases match TRBD1. The CDR3 totals 15 residues. Per the germline V gene, CDR1 is SEHNR and CDR2 is FQNEAQ (reference sequence). V lost 4 bases and J lost 9; bases outside the gene matches: 6. The CDR3 DNA sequence: TGTGCCAGCAGCTGGGGGACAGGGGACGCTTCACCCCTCCACTTT. This codes for CASSWGTGDASPLHF.

The rearrangement uses TRBV11-2 and TRBJ1-4; no clear D gene. CDR1 and CDR2 from the germline V gene are SGHAT and FQNNGV. With 2 bases removed from V and 6 bases from J, the gap between germline ends came to 10 bases. This CDR3 comprises 14 residues. CDR3 sequence reads: CASSLLYGDEKLFF. The CDR3 region has the DNA TGTGCCAGCAGCTTACTTTACGGGGATGAAAAACTGTTTTTT. Using reference TRBV11-2 and TRBJ1-4 for the parts outside the CDR3, the full variable domain is EAGVAQSPRYKIIEKRQSVAFWCNPISGHATLYWYQQILGQGPKLLIQFQNNGVVDDSQLPKDRFSAERLKGVDSTLKIQPAKLEDSAVYLCASSLLYGDEKLFFGSGTQLSVL.

V and J are TRBV18 and TRBJ1-4; 7 bases align to TRBD1. The V segment lost 3 bases and the J segment 6 bases; nucleotides outside the gene matches: 7. The CDR3 extends over 15 amino acids. Germline assignment: CDR1 KGHSH and CDR2 LQKENI. CDR3 sequence: CASSPQGVLDEKLFF. CDR3 nucleotide sequence: TGTGCCAGCTCACCCCAGGGGGTATTAGATGAAAAACTGTTTTTT.

This chain links TRBV10-3 with TRBJ2-3; TRBD1 matches 7 bases. The CDR3 has 14 residues. Germline V gene data show CDR1 as ENHRY and CDR2 as SYGVKD. J gave up 1 base and V 7 bases, and 5 bases lay outside the gene matches. The chain's CDR3 is CAIKGAFGTDTQYF. In nucleotides, the CDR3 is TGTGCCATCAAGGGGGCCTTCGGCACAGATACGCAGTATTTT.

This chain connects TRBV4-2 to TRBJ2-3, with 11 bases aligning to TRBD2. Germline CDR1 LGHNA, CDR2 YNFKEQ. V was clipped by 0 bases and J by 2 bases; unmatched bases: 4. There are 17 residues in the CDR3. The CDR3 here is CASSQDLAGGYTDTQYF. Here the CDR3 DNA reads TGTGCCAGCAGCCAAGATTTAGCGGGGGGGTACACAGATACGCAGTATTTT.

The CDR3 sequence is CASSSRDSTEAFF. The CDR3 DNA is TGTGCCAGCAGCTCCAGGGACAGCACTGAAGCTTTCTTT. The gene calls are TRBV6-5 and TRBJ1-1; TRBD1 matches 7 bases. Germline V gene data show CDR1 as MNHEY and CDR2 as SVGAGI. V trimming: 6 bases; J trimming: 4 bases; junction bases outside the gene matches: 5. CDR3 length equals 13 residues.

The chain employs TRBV18 and TRBJ2-7; D might be TRBD1 (6 bases). There are 15 residues in the CDR3. Germline V gene data show CDR1 as KGHSH and CDR2 as LQKENI. V dropped 1 base and J dropped 4 bases, with 14 bases sitting between them. CDR3 loop: CASSPQDSKLYEQYF. CDR3 bases: TGTGCCAGCTCACCACAGGACAGTAAATTGTACGAGCAGTACTTC.

The chain uses TRBV2 and TRBJ2-2, with D maybe TRBD2 (5 bases). The V end was cut by 8 bases, the J end by 5 bases, with 15 bases between. CDR1 is SNHLY and CDR2 is FYNNEI in the germline V gene. The CDR3 extends over 14 amino acids. The CDR3, as DNA: TGTGCCAGCCTCCCGGTTGGGAGAACCGGGGAGCTGTTTTTT. Amino acid sequence: CASLPVGRTGELFF.

This clone was picked up one time. This chain uses TRBV4-3 with TRBJ1-5, with D possibly TRBD1 on 5 matching bases. Trimming removed 0 bases from V and 7 bases from J, with 22 bases in between. Germline V lookup: CDR1 LGHNA, CDR2 YSLEER. The CDR3 extends over 18 amino acids. The chain's CDR3 is CASSQDPSMRQGRQPQHF. The DNA of the CDR3 is TGCGCCAGCAGCCAAGATCCTAGTATGAGGCAGGGAAGGCAGCCCCAGCATTTT.